This T cell receptor beta chain was observed in a study of cytomegalovirus exposure and HLA in healthy donors. This PCR relied on a set of 60 Vbeta primers and 13 Jbeta primers. Assay: immunoSEQ multiplex PCR; the TCRdb copy retains only in-frame clones and omits some. The sample shows about 190,000 clones, around 84% of them seen only once. Findings and caveats of the study: In a later analysis, TCR beta V- and J-gene trimming showed a link to a missense DCLRE1C variant.

In the case of this clone: Its target is unknown.

CDR3 length: 16 residues. V lost 0 bases and J lost 0; bases outside the gene matches: 5. This chain links TRBV5-3 with TRBJ1-1, with 7 bases identical to TRBD1. TRBV5-3 is an open reading frame, and its role is uncertain. Specimen: PBMCs. This TCR came from a woman aged 45-65 years in good health and CMV-seropositive. For the CDR3, the DNA is TGTGCCAGAAGCTTGGGGCTGGGACAGATGAACACTGAAGCTTTCTTT. Residues: CARSLGLGQMNTEAFF.